This TCR beta chain was recorded in a study of T cells after yellow fever vaccination. Study in general: SMART-Seq v4 Ultra Low Input served to prepare low-cell-number fractions.

Broader study findings: Contamination of FACS-sorted repertoires by abundant clonotypes from the bulk population could occur. Reappearance after the booster was seen for most primary-vaccination clones, at around 95% CD4 and 80% to 90% CD8. The CD4 compartment and the CD8 compartment contained a small share of clonotypes in common.

This clonotype came up many times. The antigen is unknown. Each CDR3 protein gets one entry after TCRdb re-called the 5' RACE reads with MiXCR. The sample shows approximately 250,000 distinct CDR3 sequences, around 4.9% of them seen only once. CDR1 is DFQATT, CDR2 SNEGSKA, per germline (reference sequence). V shed 3 bases, J shed 7 bases, and the junction held 0 bases outside the gene matches. This CDR3 contains 11 residues. This chain uses TRBV20-1 with TRBJ2-4, with 7 bases matching TRBD2. Sequencing used CD4+ T cells sorted from PBMCs, obtained on the day of the yellow fever booster vaccination. The TCR comes from a man younger than 30 who received the YFV17D yellow fever vaccine. CDR3 bases: TGCAGTGCTAGGGGGGGGAACATTCAGTACTTC. Amino acids: CSARGGNIQYF.